A selection of T cell receptor beta chains follows, all from one sample in a study of cytomegalovirus exposure and HLA in healthy donors. Generated by immunoSEQ multiplex PCR, the TCRdb table keeps only in-frame clones and is missing some. The sample contains 180,000 or so clones, roughly 77% of which appear only once. Specimen: PBMCs. The origin of the receptors is a woman in her 30s in good health and CMV-seropositive. CDR3s include the opening cysteine and the closing phenylalanine or tryptophan.

V gene	CDR3 protein
TRBV4-2	CASSQEAGRNQPQHF
TRBV27	CASHRGGFGDTQYF
TRBV29-1	CSVETGVVEQFF
TRBV28	CASSRQGSEKLFF
TRBV5-1	CASSLISGASYEQYF
TRBV10-3	CAISGGRSGGPLYNEQFF
TRBV19	CASRRDGREYGYTF
TRBV7-2	CASSPGADTQYF
TRBV7-9	CASSFGAGEGGELFF
TRBV28	CATLWGGAYNEQFF
TRBV13	CASSLVIGANGGLNYEQYF
TRBV9	CASSVGSGGAPRGYTF
TRBV7-2	CASKGGGPFSYNEQFF
TRBV6-4	CATRGGGDTGELFF
TRBV9	CASRDRDGYTF
TRBV7-8	CASSLAPGDSRANEKLFF
TRBV5-1	CASSIGLAGTTDTQYF
TRBV5-1	CASSWGGNLMNTEAFF
TRBV5-6	CASSPTSSYEQYF
TRBV4-1	CASSQEGSGTLYGYTF
TRBV4-2	CASSQSTRGPYEQYF
TRBV6-1	CASSEGGGRYEQYF
TRBV6-1	CASSMGQDYGYTF
TRBV10-1	CASSERPLTGPFSGNTIYF
TRBV28	CASSLWRRDRERAYGYTF
TRBV18	CASSPGGTGANVLTF
TRBV9	CASSSRGRSSYNSPLHF
TRBV6-6	CASSPPGRGGVDTQYF
TRBV7-9	CANSLDSGEGTDTQYF
TRBV30	CAWSVTGGGQPQHF
TRBV9	CASSVGQGMGMNTEAFF
TRBV10-1	CASSEGQGRFSYSYNEQFF
TRBV7-9	CASRLEGVGPDKTNYGYTF